This T cell receptor beta chain was observed in a study of cytomegalovirus exposure and HLA in healthy donors. General study findings and limits: The authors reported that TCR beta sequences could predict HLA-A and HLA-B alleles. These predictions were accurate for most subjects in the first cohort. Further analysis, carried out later, found HLA-associated TCR beta chains more clonally expanded than equally common other chains. Sequencing likely caused a cluster of highly shared sequence variants. In a later analysis, TCR beta V- and J-gene trimming showed a link to a missense DCLRE1C variant.

As for this clone: Its target is not known.

PCR was performed using 60 Vbeta and 13 Jbeta primers. This table comes from immunoSEQ multiplex PCR, and its TCRdb copy is limited to in-frame clones, with some not included. The sample lists over 100,000 clones, approximately 72% occurring once. The sequence derives from a man between 18 and 35 years old in good health and CMV-seronegative. The specimen was PBMCs.

The CDR3 DNA reads TGCAGCGTTGTCCCTGGACAGGGAAAGAACGAGCAGTACTTC. It yields the protein CSVVPGQGKNEQYF. The chain combines TRBV29-1 with TRBJ2-5; 8 nucleotides agree with TRBD1. The end of the DNA fits TRBJ2-7 better, so the J call may be wrong. The CDR3 length is 14 residues. CDR1 and CDR2 (germline): SQVTM, ANQGSEA.